The 15 T cell receptor beta chains listed next were all sequenced from one sample in a study of HIV-infected children after antiretroviral therapy interruption. Treatment here: PENTA 11 planned treatment interruption arm or continuous ART arm. The TCR library was built from RNA with a 3' RACE protocol and unique molecular identifiers. MiXCR, run by TCRdb on the 3' RACE reads, gives a single entry per CDR3 protein. The profile shows about 86,000 distinct CDR3 sequences, under 8% of them singletons. The sample consisted of CD45RA+ CD4+ T cells from PBMCs, pooled from several time points, taken from a donor given antiretroviral therapy, either interrupted or continuous. Subset here: naive CD4+ CD45RA+ CD45RO- T cells. Receptor source: a pool of human donors with HIV.

The gene calls are TRBV5-5 and TRBJ1-6; TRBD1 aligns across 9 bases. There are 15 residues in the CDR3. Germline V gives CDR1 SGHKS, CDR2 YYEKEE (reference sequence). V was pared by 4 bases and J by 7 bases, with 6 bases of the junction left unmatched. CDR3 in amino acids: CASSRGQGKNSPLHF. In DNA form, the CDR3 reads TGTGCCAGCAGCCGGGGACAGGGAAAGAATTCACCCCTCCACTTT.

Ten or more counts support this clonotype. This chain's CDR3 is CASSLRGPGQPQHF. For the CDR3, the DNA is TGTGCCAGCAGCTTGCGAGGGCCGGGACAGCCCCAGCATTTT. This chain uses TRBV5-6 with TRBJ1-5; D unresolved. Per the germline V gene, CDR1 is SGHDT and CDR2 is YYEEEE. This CDR3 region has 14 residues. V shed 1 base and J shed 7 bases, with 12 bases lying between them.

Of note for this clonotype: Just one base apart from a much larger clone, this may be a read error. J is TRBJ1-5 and V is TRBV4-1; possibly TRBD1 for D (6 bases). This CDR3 region has 15 residues. The V end lost 1 base, the J end lost 4 bases, and 11 bases lay between the germline ends. Germline CDR1 and CDR2: MGHRA and YSYEKL. CDR3 residues: CASSQGDRNNQPQHF. The CDR3 DNA follows: TGCGCCAGCAGCCAAGGAGACAGGAATAATCAGCCCCAGCATTTT.

This clonotype was found many times. This chain connects TRBV7-2 to TRBJ1-1; D gene unclear. V was clipped by 0 bases and J by 0 bases, with 11 bases between them. Germline V gene sequence: CDR1 SGHTA, CDR2 FQGNSA. This CDR3 comprises 16 residues. This chain's CDR3 is CASSLAAHAMNTEAFF. The CDR3 DNA sequence: TGTGCCAGCAGCTTAGCCGCACACGCGATGAACACTGAAGCTTTCTTT.

This clonotype was detected a few times. The chain links TRBV10-3 to TRBJ1-1, with D maybe TRBD1 (5 bases). V shed 2 bases and J shed 1 base, with 5 bases lying between them. Germline V gene lookup returns CDR1 ENHRY and CDR2 SYGVKD. The CDR3 spans 13 residues. CDR3: CAISEDRNTEAFF. CDR3 nucleotides: TGTGCCATCAGTGAGGACAGGAACACTGAAGCTTTCTTT.

This clonotype was counted a few times. V gene TRBV20-1 combines with J gene TRBJ2-5; D uncertain. V lost 2 bases to trimming and J lost 0 bases, with 10 bases between them. The CDR3 spans 14 residues. Germline V CDR1 and CDR2: DFQATT, SNEGSKA (reference sequence). CDR3 loop: CSARSLRNQETQYF. The DNA for the CDR3 is TGCAGTGCTAGATCCCTTCGAAACCAAGAGACCCAGTACTTC.

This clonotype showed up many times. This chain joins TRBV7-8 and TRBJ2-3, with TRBD2 as a possible D gene (6 bases). Germline CDR1 reads SGHVS; CDR2 reads FQNEAQ. The CDR3 sequence is 15 residues long. The V and J ends lost 3 bases and 1 base respectively, with 11 bases between them. CDR3 amino acids: CASSFLSGGTDTQYF. In DNA form, the CDR3 reads TGTGCCAGCAGCTTCCTTTCGGGAGGCACAGATACGCAGTATTTT. The whole variable domain, remainder taken from reference TRBV7-8 and TRBJ2-3, is GAGVSQSPRYKVAKRGQDVALRCDPISGHVSLFWYQQALGQGPEFLTYFQNEAQLDKSGLPSDRFFAERPEGSVSTLKIQRTQQEDSAVYLCASSFLSGGTDTQYFGPGTRLTVL.

This clonotype occurred many times. The gene calls are TRBV18 and TRBJ2-7; D not certain. The ends were cut back, 2 bases at V and 2 bases at J, with 13 bases in the middle. The CDR3 spans 15 residues. Germline V CDR1 and CDR2: KGHSH, LQKENI. The CDR3 DNA reads TGTGCCAGCTCACCATTGGAGATTTCTCCCTACGAGCAGTACTTC. Amino acids: CASSPLEISPYEQYF.

This clonotype was found many times. The rearrangement links TRBV10-1 to TRBJ1-2, with a tentative D call TRBD1 (6 bases). Per the germline V gene, CDR1 is WNHNN and CDR2 is SYGVQD (reference sequence). Deletions cut 0 bases from V and 8 bases from J, with 16 bases between. This CDR3 comprises 15 residues. The CDR3 DNA follows: TGCGCCAGCAGTGAGTCGCTGGGACAAGGACAAGGCTACACCTTC. Its translation: CASSESLGQGQGYTF.

This clonotype appeared many times. The chain employs TRBV12-3 or TRBV12-4 and TRBJ1-4, with a weak D call TRBD1 (5 bases). The V end was cut by 6 bases, the J end by 8 bases, with 19 bases between. This CDR3 is 15 amino acids long. Here the CDR3 reads CASSLVYGDSEKLFF. CDR3 bases: TGTGCCAGCAGCCTAGTGTATGGGGACTCGGAAAAACTGTTTTTT.

This clonotype has a handful of counts. The chain joins TRBV4-2 to TRBJ1-4, with 9 bases that match TRBD1. Germline V gene lookup returns CDR1 LGHNA and CDR2 YNFKEQ. This CDR3 is 17 amino acids long. The J segment lost 6 bases and the V segment lost 2 bases, leaving 10 bases of the junction unmatched. The CDR3 sequence: CASSQTGDRVLDEKLFF. In DNA form, the CDR3 reads TGTGCCAGCAGCCAAACCGGGGACAGGGTTCTAGATGAAAAACTGTTTTTT.

This clonotype was found many times. The CDR3 DNA reads as TGTGCCAGCAGAGAAAGGGACCCCCGGGGCTACACCTTC. Translating gives CASRERDPRGYTF. The genes are TRBV12-3 or TRBV12-4 and TRBJ1-2; D may be TRBD1 (5 bases). The CDR3 is 13 amino acids. Between the trimmed V and J ends, which lost 6 bases and 8 bases, there was a span of 16 bases.

This clonotype was recorded a few times. The gene calls are TRBV12-3 or TRBV12-4 and TRBJ1-5; D possibly corresponds to TRBD1 (6 bases). The CDR3 is 13 residues long. The V and J ends lost 5 bases and 11 bases respectively, with 16 bases between them. The CDR3 DNA sequence: TGTGCCAGCAGTCTCACCTTGGGGGCCGCCCAGCATTTT. This gives the protein CASSLTLGAAQHF.

This clonotype was recorded at least ten times. This chain uses TRBV6-5 with TRBJ1-1; D is unresolved. Germline lookup yields CDR1 MNHEY and CDR2 SVGAGI. This CDR3 is built from 15 residues. V lost 6 bases and J lost 0, with 14 bases in between. The CDR3 sequence is CASSPPGTLNTEAFF. CDR3 in DNA: TGTGCCAGCAGCCCTCCGGGCACGTTGAACACTGAAGCTTTCTTT.

The chain combines TRBV5-1 with TRBJ2-2, with D uncertain. Germline CDR1 and CDR2: SGHRS and YFSETQ. The germline V and J ends were trimmed by 4 bases and 6 bases, with 16 bases remaining between them. The CDR3 is 15 amino acids. Here the CDR3 reads CASSPRTTVAGELFF. The CDR3 coding sequence is TGCGCCAGCAGCCCGCGGACCACCGTGGCCGGGGAGCTGTTTTTT.